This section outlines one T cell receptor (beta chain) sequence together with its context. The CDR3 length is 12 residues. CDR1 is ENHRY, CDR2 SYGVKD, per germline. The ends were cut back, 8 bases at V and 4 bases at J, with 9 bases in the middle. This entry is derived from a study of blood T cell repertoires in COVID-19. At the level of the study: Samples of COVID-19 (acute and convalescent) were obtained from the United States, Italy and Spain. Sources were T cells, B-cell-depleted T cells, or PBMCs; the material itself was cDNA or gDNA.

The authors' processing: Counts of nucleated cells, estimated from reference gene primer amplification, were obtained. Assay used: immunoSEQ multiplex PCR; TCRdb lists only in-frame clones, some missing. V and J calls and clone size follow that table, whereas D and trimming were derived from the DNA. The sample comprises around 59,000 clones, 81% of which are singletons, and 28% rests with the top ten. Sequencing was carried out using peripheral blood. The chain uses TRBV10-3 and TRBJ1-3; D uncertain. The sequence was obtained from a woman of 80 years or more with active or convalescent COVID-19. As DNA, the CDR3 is TGTGCCATCGCATTAGAGGGAAACACCATATATTTT. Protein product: CAIALEGNTIYF.